This T cell receptor (beta chain) originates from a study of regulatory T cells in long-lasting Graves disease. This clonotype was seen at least ten times. The CDR3 is 13 residues long. In germline, CDR1 is DFQATT, CDR2 SNEGSKA (reference sequence). Trimming took off 6 bases at V and 4 bases at J, with 15 bases between the two ends. Specified time point: newly diagnosed GD, antithyroid drugs for less than 3 months. PBMCs were the source of the RNA used for TCR sequencing. For TCR beta, libraries came from iRepertoire HTBI primers and Arm-PCR of CDR3 regions. TCRdb used MiXCR to reprocess the multiplex PCR reads, holding one entry per CDR3 protein. This table has 400,000 to 500,000 distinct CDR3 sequences, about 15% appearing once. These data were also filed under a second study, of T cells in Graves' hyperthyroidism and ophthalmopathy. As reported in that work: Every diagnosis used clinical symptoms, serum thyroxine and TRAb, thyroid ultrasound and orbital computed tomography. RT-PCR in the first round (using the HTBI primer set) targeted the TCR CDR3.

This material consisted of peripheral blood mononuclear cells (PBMCs), taken at new diagnosis, from a patient treated with antithyroid drugs. The gene calls are TRBV20-1 and TRBJ1-1; possible D gene TRBD1, 5 bases. This TCR was recovered from a woman in her thirties with Graves disease. The CDR3 loop reads CSAGEGLVTEAFF. The CDR3 DNA sequence: TGCAGTGCCGGGGAGGGGCTGGTCACTGAAGCTTTCTTT.